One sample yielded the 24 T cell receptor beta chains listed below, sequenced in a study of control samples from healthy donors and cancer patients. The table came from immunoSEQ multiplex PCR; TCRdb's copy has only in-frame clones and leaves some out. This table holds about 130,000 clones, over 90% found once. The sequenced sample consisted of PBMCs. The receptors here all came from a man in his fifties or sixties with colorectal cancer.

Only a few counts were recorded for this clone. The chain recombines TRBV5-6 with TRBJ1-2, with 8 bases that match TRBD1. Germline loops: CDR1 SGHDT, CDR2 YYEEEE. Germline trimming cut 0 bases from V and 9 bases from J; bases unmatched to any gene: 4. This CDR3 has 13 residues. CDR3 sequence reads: CASSLERDRRYTF. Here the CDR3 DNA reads TGTGCCAGCAGCTTGGAGCGGGACAGGCGCTACACCTTC.

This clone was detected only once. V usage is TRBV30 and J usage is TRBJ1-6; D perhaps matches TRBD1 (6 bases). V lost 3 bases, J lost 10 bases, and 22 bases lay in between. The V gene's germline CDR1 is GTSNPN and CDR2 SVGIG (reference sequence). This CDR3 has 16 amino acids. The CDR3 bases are TGTGCCTGGAGGGTGGGGACACTGCGGCAGTGGTCACCCCTCCACTTT. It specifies CAWRVGTLRQWSPLHF.

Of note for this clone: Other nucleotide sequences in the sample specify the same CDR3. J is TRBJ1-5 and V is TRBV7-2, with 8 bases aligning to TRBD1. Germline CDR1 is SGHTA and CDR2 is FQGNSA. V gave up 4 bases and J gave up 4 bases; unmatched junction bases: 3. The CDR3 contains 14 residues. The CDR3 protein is CASSSRTGNQPQHF. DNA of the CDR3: TGTGCCAGCAGCTCCAGGACAGGGAATCAGCCCCAGCATTTT.

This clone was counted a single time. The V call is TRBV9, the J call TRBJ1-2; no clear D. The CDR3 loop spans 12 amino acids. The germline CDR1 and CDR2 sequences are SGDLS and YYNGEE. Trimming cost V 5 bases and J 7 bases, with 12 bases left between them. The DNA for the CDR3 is TGTGCCAGCAGTCCTTCGAAGGGTGGCTACACCTTC. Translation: CASSPSKGGYTF. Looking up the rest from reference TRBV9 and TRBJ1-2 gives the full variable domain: DSGVTQTPKHLITATGQRVTLRCSPRSGDLSVYWYQQSLDQGLQFLIQYYNGEERAKGNILERFSAQQFPDLHSELNLSSLELGDSALYFCASSPSKGGYTFGSGTRLTVV.

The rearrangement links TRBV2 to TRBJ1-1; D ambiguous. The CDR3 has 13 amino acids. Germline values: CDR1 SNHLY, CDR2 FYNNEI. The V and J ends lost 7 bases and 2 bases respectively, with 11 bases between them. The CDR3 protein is CASKGERNTEAFF. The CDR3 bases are TGTGCCAGCAAGGGAGAGAGAAACACTGAAGCTTTCTTT.

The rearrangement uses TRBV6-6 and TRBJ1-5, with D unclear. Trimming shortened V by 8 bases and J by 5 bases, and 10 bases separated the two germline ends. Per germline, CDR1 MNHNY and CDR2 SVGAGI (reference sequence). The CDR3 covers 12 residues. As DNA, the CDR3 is TGTGCCAGCCGCAGCGGGGATCAGCCCCAGCATTTT. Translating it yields CASRSGDQPQHF.

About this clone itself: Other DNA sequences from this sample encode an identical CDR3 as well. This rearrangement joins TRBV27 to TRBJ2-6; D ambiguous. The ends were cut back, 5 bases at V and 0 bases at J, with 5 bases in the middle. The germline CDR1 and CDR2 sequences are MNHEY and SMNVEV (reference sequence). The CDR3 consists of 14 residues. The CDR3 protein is CASSPDSGANVLTF. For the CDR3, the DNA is TGTGCCAGCAGTCCCGACTCTGGGGCCAACGTCCTGACTTTC.

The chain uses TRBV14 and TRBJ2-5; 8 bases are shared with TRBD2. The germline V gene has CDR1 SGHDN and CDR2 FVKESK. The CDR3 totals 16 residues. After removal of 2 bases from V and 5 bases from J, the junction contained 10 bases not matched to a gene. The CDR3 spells CASSQNGGTRQETQYF. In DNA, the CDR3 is TGTGCCAGCAGCCAAAACGGGGGGACTAGGCAGGAGACCCAGTACTTC.

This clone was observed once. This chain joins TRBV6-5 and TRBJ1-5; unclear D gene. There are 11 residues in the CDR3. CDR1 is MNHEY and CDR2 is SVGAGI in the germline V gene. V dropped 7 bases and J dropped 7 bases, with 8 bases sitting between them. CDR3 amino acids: CASTKSQPQHF. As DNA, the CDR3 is TGTGCCAGCACCAAATCACAGCCCCAGCATTTT.

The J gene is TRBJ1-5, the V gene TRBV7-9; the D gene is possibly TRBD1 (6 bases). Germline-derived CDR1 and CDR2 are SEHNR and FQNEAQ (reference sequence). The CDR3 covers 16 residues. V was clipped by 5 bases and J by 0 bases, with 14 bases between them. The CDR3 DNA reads TGTGCCAGCAGCCTCGGGACAACCCTTAGCAATCAGCCCCAGCATTTT. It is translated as CASSLGTTLSNQPQHF.

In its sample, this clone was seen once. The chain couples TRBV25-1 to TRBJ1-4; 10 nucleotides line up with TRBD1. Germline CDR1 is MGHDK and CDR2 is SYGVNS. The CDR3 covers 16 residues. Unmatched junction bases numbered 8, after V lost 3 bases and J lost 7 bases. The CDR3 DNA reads TGTGCCAGCAGTGACCCCGGACAGGGGGGGAGTGAAAAACTGTTTTTT. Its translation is CASSDPGQGGSEKLFF.

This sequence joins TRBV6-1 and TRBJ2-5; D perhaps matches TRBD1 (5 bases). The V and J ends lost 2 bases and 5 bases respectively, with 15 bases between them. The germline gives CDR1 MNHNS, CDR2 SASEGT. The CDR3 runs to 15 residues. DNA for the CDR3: TGTGCCAGCAGTGAAACATGGGGCTCTATGGAGACCCAGTACTTC. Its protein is CASSETWGSMETQYF.

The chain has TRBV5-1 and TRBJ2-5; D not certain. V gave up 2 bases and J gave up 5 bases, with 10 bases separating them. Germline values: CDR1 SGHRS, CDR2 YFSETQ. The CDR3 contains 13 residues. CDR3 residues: CASSFGIGETQYF. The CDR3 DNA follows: TGCGCCAGCAGCTTCGGCATAGGGGAGACCCAGTACTTC. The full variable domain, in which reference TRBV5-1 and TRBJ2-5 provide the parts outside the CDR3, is KAGVTQTPRYLIKTRGQQVTLSCSPISGHRSVSWYQQTPGQGLQFLFEYFSETQRNKGNFPGRFSGRQFSNSRSEMNVSTLELGDSALYLCASSFGIGETQYFGPGTRLLVL.

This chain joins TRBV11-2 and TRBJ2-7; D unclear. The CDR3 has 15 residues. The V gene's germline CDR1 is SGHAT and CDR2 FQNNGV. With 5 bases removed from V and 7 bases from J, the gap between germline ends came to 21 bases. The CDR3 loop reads CASSANRAHLEEQYF. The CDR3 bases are TGTGCCAGCAGCGCCAACCGGGCCCATCTTGAGGAGCAGTACTTC.

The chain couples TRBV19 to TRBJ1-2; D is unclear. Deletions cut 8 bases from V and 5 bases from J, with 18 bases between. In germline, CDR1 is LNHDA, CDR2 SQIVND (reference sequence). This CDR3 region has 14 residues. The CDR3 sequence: CASAAGSEPYGYTF. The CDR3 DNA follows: TGTGCCAGTGCGGCTGGATCGGAGCCTTATGGCTACACCTTC. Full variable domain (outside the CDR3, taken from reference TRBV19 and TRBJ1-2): DGGITQSPKYLFRKEGQNVTLSCEQNLNHDAMYWYRQDPGQGLRLIYYSQIVNDFQKGDIAEGYSVSREKKESFPLTVTSAQKNPTAFYLCASAAGSEPYGYTFGSGTRLTVV.

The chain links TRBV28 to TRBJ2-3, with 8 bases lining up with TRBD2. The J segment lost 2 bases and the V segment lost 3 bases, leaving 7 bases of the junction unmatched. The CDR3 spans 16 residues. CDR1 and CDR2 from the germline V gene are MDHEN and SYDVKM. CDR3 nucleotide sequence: TGTGCCAGCAGTTTGTGGTCCGGGGGGGCCACAGATACGCAGTATTTT. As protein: CASSLWSGGATDTQYF.

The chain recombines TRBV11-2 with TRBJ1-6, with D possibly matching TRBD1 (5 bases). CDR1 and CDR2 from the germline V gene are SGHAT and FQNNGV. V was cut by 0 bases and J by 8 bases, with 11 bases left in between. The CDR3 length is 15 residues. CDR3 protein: CASSLDPGTYSPLHF. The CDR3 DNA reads TGTGCCAGCAGCTTAGATCCGGGGACTTATTCACCCCTCCACTTT. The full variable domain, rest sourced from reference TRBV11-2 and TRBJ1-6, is EAGVAQSPRYKIIEKRQSVAFWCNPISGHATLYWYQQILGQGPKLLIQFQNNGVVDDSQLPKDRFSAERLKGVDSTLKIQPAKLEDSAVYLCASSLDPGTYSPLHFGNGTRLTVT.

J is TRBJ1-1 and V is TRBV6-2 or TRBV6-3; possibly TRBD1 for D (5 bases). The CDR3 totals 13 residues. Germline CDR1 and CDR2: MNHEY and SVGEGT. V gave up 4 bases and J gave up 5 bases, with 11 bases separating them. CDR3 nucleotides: TGTGCCAGCAGTTCTATAAGGGGAACTGAAGCTTTCTTT. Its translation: CASSSIRGTEAFF.

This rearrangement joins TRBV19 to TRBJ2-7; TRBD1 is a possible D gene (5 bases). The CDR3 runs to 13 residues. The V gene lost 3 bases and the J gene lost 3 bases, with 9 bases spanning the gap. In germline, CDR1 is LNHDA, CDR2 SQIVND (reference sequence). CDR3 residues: CASSMTARYEQYF. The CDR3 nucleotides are TGTGCCAGTAGTATGACAGCACGCTACGAGCAGTACTTC.

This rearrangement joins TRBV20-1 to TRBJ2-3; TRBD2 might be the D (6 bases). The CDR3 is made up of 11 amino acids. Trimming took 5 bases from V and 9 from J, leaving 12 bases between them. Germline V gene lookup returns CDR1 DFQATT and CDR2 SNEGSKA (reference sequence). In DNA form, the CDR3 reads TGCAGTGCTCCGGGACTCTTAACGCAGTATTTT. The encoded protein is CSAPGLLTQYF.

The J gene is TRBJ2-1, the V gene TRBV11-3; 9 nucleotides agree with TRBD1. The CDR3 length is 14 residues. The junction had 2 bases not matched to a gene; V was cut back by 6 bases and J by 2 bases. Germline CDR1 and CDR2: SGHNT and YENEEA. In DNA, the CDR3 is TGTGCCAGCAGTGACAGGGGGGCCTACAATGAGCAGTTCTTC. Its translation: CASSDRGAYNEQFF. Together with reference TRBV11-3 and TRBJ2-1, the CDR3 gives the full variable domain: EAGVVQSPRYKIIEKKQPVAFWCNPISGHNTLYWYLQNLGQGPELLIRYENEEAVDDSQLPKDRFSAERLKGVDSTLKIQPAELGDSAVYLCASSDRGAYNEQFFGPGTRLTVL.

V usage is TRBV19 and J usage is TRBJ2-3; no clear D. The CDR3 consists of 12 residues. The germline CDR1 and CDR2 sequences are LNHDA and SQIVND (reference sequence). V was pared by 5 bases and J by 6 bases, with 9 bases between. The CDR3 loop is CASSSRRDTQYF. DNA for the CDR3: TGTGCCAGTAGTTCCCGCAGGGATACGCAGTATTTT.

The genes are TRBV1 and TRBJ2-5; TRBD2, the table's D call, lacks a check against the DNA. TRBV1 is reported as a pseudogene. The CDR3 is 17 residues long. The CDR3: CTSSQGGLAGVGETQYF. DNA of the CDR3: TGCACCAGCAGCCAAGGTGGACTAGCGGGGGTGGGAGAGACCCAGTACTTC.

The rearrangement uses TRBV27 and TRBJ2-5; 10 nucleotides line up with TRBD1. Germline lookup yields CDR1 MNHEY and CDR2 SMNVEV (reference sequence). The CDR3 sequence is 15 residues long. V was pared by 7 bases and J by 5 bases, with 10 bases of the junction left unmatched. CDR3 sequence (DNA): TGTGCCAGCACCCAACGACAGGGGGCGCGGGAGACCCAGTACTTC. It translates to CASTQRQGARETQYF.